One T cell receptor (beta chain) is described in this entry. Methods used by the authors: Amplification of reference gene primers provided the estimated nucleated cell counts. Data came from immunoSEQ multiplex PCR; TCRdb stores just in-frame clones and leaves some out. The DNA gave D and trimming, while V, J and clone size come from that table. Here the sample spans 120,000 or so clones, less than 90% being singletons. There are 15 residues in the CDR3. The V gene's germline CDR1 is SGHTA and CDR2 FQGNSA. Germline trimming cut 5 bases from V and 5 bases from J; bases unmatched to any gene: 10. This entry is derived from a study of blood T cell repertoires in COVID-19. The overall study: Samples of COVID-19 (acute and convalescent) were obtained from the United States, Italy and Spain. From T cells, B-cell-depleted T cells, or PBMCs came the material, which was cDNA or gDNA.

Sample: peripheral blood. The receptor comes from an elderly woman with acute or convalescent COVID-19. The gene calls are TRBV7-2 and TRBJ2-5, with TRBD2 matching 8 bases. The CDR3 reads CASSALAGLGETQYF. DNA of the CDR3: TGTGCCAGCAGCGCTTTAGCGGGGCTTGGGGAGACCCAGTACTTC.